This T cell receptor (beta chain) is from a study of blood T cell repertoires in COVID-19. For the study at large: Acute-phase and convalescent COVID-19 samples originated in the United States, Italy and Spain. PBMCs, B-cell-depleted T cells, or T cells were the source of the cDNA or gDNA that made up the material.

Germline V gene sequence: CDR1 SGHVS, CDR2 FQNEAQ. The CDR3 loop spans 15 amino acids. The ends lost 5 bases at V and 1 base at J; junction bases unmatched: 6. Profiling relied on immunoSEQ multiplex PCR, and the TCRdb table lists in-frame clones only, not all of them. The sample contains 150,000 to 200,000 clones, 65% to 85% of which appear only once. The source of this sequence is a man between 60 and 75 years old with active or convalescent COVID-19. The specimen was peripheral blood. This sequence joins TRBV7-8 and TRBJ2-3; 7 bases map to TRBD1. The CDR3 DNA reads as TGTGCCAGCAGCCGAGGGGGCGTAGGCACAGATACGCAGTATTTT. Translation gives CASSRGGVGTDTQYF.